What follows describes a single T cell receptor (beta chain). As processed by the authors: Reference gene primer amplification gave estimated nucleated cell counts. Sequencing used immunoSEQ multiplex PCR; TCRdb keeps in-frame clones, though not all of them. V and J calls and clone size are as listed in that table; D and trimming were resolved from the DNA. The table includes around 250,000 clones, more than 85% detected once. The record originates from a study of blood T cell repertoires in COVID-19. Trimming removed 2 bases from V and 0 bases from J, with 14 bases in between. CDR3 length: 17 amino acids. CDR1 MNHNS and CDR2 SASEGT come from the germline V gene. Participants spanned ages roughly 18 to 95 years and resided in 24 US areas.

Specimen: PBMCs or T cells enriched from blood (not recorded which). This sequence joins TRBV6-1 and TRBJ1-3, with D unclear. The sequence came from a young woman who had recovered from COVID-19. The CDR3 DNA follows: TGTGCCAGCAGTGAACCTTACCATGACACCTCTGGAAACACCATATATTTT. Its translation is CASSEPYHDTSGNTIYF.